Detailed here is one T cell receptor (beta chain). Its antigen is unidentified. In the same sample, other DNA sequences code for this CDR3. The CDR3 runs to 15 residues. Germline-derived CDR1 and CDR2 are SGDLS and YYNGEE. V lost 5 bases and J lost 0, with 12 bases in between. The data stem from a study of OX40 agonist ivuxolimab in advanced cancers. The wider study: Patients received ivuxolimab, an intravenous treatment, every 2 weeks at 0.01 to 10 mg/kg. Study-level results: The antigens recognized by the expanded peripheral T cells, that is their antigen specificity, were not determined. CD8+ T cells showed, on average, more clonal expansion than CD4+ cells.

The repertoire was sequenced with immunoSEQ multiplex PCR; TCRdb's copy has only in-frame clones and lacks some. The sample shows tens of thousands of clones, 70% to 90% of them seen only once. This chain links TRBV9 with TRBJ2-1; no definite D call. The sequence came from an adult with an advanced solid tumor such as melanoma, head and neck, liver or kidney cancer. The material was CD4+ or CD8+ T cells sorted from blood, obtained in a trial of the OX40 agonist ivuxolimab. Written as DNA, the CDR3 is TGTGCCAGCAGTGGTCAGCTGAGCTCCTACAATGAGCAGTTCTTC. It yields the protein CASSGQLSSYNEQFF.